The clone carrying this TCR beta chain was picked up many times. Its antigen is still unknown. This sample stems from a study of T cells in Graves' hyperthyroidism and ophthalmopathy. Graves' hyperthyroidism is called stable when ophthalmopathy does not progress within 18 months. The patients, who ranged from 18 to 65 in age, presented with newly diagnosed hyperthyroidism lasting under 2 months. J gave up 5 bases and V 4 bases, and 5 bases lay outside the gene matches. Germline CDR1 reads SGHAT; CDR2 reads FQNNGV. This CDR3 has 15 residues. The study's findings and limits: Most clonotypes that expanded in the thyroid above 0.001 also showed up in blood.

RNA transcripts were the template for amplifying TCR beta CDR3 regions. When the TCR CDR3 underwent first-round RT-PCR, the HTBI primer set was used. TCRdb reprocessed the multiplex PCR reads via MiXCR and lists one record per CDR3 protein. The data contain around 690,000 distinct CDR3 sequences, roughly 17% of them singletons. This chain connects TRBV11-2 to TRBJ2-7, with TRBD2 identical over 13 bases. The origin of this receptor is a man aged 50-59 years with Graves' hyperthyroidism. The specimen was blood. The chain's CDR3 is CASSSWTSGSDEQYF. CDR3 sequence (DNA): TGTGCCAGCAGCTCCTGGACTAGCGGGAGCGACGAGCAGTACTTC.